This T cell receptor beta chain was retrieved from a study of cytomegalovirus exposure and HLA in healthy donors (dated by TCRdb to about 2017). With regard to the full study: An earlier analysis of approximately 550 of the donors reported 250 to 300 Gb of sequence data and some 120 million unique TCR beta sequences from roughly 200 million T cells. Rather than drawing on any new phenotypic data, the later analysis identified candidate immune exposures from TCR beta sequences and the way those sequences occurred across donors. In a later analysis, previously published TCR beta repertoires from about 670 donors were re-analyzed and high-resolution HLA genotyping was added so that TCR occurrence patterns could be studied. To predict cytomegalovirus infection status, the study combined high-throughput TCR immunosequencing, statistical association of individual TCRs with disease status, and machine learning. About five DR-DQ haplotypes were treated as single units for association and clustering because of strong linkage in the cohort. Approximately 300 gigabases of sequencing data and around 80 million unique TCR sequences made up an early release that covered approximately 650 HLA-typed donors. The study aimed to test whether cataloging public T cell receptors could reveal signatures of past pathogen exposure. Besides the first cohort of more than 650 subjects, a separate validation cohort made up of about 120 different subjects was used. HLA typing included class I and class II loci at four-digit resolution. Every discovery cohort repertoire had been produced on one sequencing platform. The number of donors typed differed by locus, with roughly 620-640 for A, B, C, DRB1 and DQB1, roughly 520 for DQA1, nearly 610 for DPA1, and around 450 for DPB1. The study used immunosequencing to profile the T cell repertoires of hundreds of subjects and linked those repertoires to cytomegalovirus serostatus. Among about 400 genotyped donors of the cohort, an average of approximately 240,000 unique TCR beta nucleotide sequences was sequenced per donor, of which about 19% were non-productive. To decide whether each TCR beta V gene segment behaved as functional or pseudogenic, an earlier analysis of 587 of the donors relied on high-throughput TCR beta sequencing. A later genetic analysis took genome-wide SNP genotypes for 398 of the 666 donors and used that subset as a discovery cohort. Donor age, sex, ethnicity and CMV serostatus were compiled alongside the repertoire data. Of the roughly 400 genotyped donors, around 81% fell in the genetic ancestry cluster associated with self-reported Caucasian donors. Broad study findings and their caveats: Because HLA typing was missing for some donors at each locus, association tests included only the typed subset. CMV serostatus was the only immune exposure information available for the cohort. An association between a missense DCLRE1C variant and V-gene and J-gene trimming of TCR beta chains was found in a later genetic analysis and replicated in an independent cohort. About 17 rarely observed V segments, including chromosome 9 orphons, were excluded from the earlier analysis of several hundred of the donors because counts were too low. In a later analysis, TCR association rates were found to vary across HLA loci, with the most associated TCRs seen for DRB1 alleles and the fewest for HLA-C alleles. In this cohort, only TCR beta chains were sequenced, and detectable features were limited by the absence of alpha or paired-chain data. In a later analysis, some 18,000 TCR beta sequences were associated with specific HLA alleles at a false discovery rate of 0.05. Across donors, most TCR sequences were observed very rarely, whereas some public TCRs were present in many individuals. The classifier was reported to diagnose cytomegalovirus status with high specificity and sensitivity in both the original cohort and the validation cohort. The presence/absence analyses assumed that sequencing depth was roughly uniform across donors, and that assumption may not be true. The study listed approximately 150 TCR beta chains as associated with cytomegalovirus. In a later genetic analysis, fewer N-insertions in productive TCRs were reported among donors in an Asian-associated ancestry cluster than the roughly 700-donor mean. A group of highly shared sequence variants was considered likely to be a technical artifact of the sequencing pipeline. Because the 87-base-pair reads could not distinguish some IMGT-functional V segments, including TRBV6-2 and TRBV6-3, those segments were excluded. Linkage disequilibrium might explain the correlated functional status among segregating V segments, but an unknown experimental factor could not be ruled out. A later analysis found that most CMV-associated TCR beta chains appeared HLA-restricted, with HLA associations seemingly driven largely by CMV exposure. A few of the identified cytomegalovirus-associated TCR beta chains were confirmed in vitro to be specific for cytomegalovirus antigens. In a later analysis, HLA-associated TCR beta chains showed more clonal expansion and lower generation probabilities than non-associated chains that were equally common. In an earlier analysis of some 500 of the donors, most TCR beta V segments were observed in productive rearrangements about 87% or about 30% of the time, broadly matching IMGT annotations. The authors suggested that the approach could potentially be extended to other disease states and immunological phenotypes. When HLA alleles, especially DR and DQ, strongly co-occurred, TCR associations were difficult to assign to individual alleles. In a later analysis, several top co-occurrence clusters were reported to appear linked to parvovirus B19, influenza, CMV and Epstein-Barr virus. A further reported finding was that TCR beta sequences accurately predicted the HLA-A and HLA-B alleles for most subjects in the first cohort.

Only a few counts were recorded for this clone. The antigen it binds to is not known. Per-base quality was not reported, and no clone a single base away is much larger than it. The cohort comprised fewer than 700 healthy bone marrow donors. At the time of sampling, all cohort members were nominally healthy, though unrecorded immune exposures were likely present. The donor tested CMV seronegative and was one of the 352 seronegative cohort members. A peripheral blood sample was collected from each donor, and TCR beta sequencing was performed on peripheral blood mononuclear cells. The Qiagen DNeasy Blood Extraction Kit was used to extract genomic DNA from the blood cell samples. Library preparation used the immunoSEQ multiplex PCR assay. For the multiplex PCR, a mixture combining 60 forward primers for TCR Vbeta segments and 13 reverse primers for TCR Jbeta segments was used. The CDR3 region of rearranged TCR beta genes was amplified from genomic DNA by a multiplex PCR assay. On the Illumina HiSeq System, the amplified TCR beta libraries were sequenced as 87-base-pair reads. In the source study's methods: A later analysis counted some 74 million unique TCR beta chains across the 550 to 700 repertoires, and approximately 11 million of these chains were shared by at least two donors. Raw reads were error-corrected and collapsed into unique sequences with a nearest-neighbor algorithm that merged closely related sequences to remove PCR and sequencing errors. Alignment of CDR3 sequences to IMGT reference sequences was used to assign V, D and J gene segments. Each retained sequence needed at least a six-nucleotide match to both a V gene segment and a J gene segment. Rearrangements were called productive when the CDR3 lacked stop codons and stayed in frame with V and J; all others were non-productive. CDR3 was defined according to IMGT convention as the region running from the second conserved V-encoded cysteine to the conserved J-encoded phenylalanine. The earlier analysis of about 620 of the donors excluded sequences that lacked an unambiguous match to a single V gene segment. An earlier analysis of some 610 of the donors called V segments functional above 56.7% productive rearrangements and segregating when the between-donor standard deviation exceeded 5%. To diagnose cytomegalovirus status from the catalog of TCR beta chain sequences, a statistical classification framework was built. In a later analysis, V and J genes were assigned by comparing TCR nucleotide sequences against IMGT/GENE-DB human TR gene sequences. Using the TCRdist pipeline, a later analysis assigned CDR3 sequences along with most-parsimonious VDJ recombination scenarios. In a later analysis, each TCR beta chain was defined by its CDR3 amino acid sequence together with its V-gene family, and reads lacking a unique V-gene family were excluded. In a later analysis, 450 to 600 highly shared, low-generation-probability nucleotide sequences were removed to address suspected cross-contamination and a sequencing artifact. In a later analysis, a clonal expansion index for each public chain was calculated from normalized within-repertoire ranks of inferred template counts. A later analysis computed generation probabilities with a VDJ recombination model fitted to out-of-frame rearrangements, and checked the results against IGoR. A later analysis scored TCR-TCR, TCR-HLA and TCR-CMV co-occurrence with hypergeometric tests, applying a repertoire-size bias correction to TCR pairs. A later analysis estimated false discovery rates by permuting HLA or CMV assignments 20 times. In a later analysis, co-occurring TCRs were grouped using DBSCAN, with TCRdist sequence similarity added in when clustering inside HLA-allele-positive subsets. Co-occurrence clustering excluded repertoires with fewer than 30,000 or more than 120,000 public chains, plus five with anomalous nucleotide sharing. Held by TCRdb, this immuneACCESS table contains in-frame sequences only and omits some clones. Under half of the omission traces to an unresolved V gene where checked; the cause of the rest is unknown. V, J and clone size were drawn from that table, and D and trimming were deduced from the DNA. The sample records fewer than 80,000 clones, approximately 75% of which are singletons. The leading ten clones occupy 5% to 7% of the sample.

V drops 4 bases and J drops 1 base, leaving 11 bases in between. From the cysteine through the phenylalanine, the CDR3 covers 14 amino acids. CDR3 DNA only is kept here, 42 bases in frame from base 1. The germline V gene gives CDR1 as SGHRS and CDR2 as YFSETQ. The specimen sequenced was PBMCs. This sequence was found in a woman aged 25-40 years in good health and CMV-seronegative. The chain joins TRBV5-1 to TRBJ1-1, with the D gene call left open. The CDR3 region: CASSAELGNTEAFF. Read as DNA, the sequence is TGCGCCAGCAGCGCTGAGCTAGGGAACACTGAAGCTTTCTTT.